This T cell receptor beta chain derives from a study of shared clonotypes between healthy human individuals. The study's findings and limits: The genetic and exposure-history diversity represented was limited by few donors. Apart from blood, nothing was sampled; tissue repertoires likely differ.

Repertoires were generated with immunoSEQ multiplex PCR, while TCRdb's copy carries only in-frame clones and drops some. The repertoire consists of some 500,000 clones, with about 96% occurring once and the leading ten covering about 0.067%. Points on this clone: What it binds is unknown.

The CDR3 extends over 14 amino acids. V shed 1 base and J shed 3 bases, with 9 bases lying between them. Germline CDR1 reads LGHNA; CDR2 reads YNFKEQ. V is TRBV4-2 and J is TRBJ1-1, with D uncertain. This TCR was sampled from a woman in her twenties or thirties in good health. Source material: naive CD4+ T cells sorted from blood. This sample's subset: CD45RA+ positively selected. The CDR3 nucleotides read TGTGCCAGCAGCCAAGGAGAAACGCACACTGAAGCTTTCTTT. Translating it yields CASSQGETHTEAFF.